This entry lists 14 T cell receptor beta chains sequenced from one sample in a study of molecular identifiers for immune sequencing clone quantification. TCRdb processed the PCR reads anew with MiXCR; each CDR3 protein has one entry. The sample shows 65,000 or so distinct CDR3 sequences, around 20% of them seen only once. Source material: naive CD8+ T cells from blood, with Jurkat cell RNA spiked in. This sample's subset: FACS-sorted CD8+CD4-CCR7+CD45RA+ naive T cells. These receptors all come from a human donor in good health. Some libraries in this study had Jurkat cell RNA spiked in.

J is TRBJ2-3 and V is TRBV2; perhaps TRBD2 as D (7 bases). Trimming took 8 bases from V and 6 from J, leaving 18 bases between them. Germline CDR1 is SNHLY and CDR2 is FYNNEI. The length of the CDR3 is 14 residues. Here the CDR3 DNA reads TGTGCCAGCTGGGAGGGGCTCCAGGGGGATACGCAGTATTTT. It is translated as CASWEGLQGDTQYF.

This clonotype has a handful of counts. This may stem from a read error, because a much larger clone lies one nucleotide away. Here the CDR3 omits its conserved ending phenylalanine or tryptophan, so a read error is the likely source. The J gene is TRBJ1-1, the V gene TRBV10-3; D gene ambiguous. This CDR3 has 16 residues. The V end lost 3 bases, the J end lost 0 bases, and 14 bases lay between the germline ends. Germline V lookup: CDR1 ENHRY, CDR2 SYGVKD. The CDR3 nucleotides read TGTGCCATCAGTGAAGGTACAGATAGAATGAACACTGAAGCTTTCCTT. This codes for CAISEGTDRMNTEAFL.

This clonotype occurred many times. V gene TRBV7-2 combines with J gene TRBJ2-7, with D perhaps matching TRBD1 or TRBD2 (6 bases each). In germline, CDR1 is SGHTA, CDR2 FQGNSA. The CDR3 is 16 residues long. Trimming cost V 5 bases and J 4 bases, with 21 bases left between them. As DNA, the CDR3 is TGTGCCAGCAGCCACGCAGGGGCCGGAGGGGGTTACGAGCAGTACTTC. Amino acids: CASSHAGAGGGYEQYF.

Notes on this clonotype: Being one base from a much bigger clone, this may be a read error. The V and J genes are TRBV28 and TRBJ2-5, with D maybe TRBD1 (6 bases). The CDR3 runs 12 residues. CDR1 is MDHEN and CDR2 is SYDVKM in the germline V gene. Trimming removed 3 bases at V and 7 bases at J, with 9 bases between. CDR3 nucleotide sequence: TGTGCCAGCAGTTTTGGCAGGGGGACCCAGTACTTC. Translation gives CASSFGRGTQYF.

The table lists this clonotype with many counts. The chain couples TRBV27 to TRBJ2-3; 7 positions agree with TRBD1. The CDR3 is made up of 14 amino acids. After removal of 5 bases from V and 5 bases from J, the junction contained 7 bases not matched to a gene. The germline V gene has CDR1 MNHEY and CDR2 SMNVEV (reference sequence). As DNA, the CDR3 is TGTGCCAGCAGTCATGACAGGGTTGAAGATACGCAGTATTTT. Residues: CASSHDRVEDTQYF.

For the CDR3, the DNA is TGTGCCAGTAGTGCCTATCCCGGTGTTCAGCCCCAGCATTTT. Translating it yields CASSAYPGVQPQHF. The chain recombines TRBV19 with TRBJ1-5; D gene unclear. Between the trimmed V and J ends, which lost 5 bases and 6 bases, there was a span of 14 bases. CDR1 LNHDA and CDR2 SQIVND come from the germline V gene (reference sequence). This CDR3 contains 14 residues.

This rearrangement joins TRBV20-1 to TRBJ1-1; the D gene is possibly TRBD1 (5 bases). Germline V gene lookup returns CDR1 DFQATT and CDR2 SNEGSKA (reference sequence). The CDR3 is 18 residues long. The V and J ends lost 0 bases and 8 bases respectively, with 28 bases between them. The CDR3 sequence is CSARDSLAGRLGHYEAFF. CDR3 DNA sequence: TGCAGTGCTAGAGATTCGCTGGCGGGGCGGTTAGGGCATTACGAAGCTTTCTTT.

About this clonotype itself: With a much larger clone just one base away, this may be a read error. The V call is TRBV20-1, the J call TRBJ2-7; perhaps TRBD1 as D (5 bases). This CDR3 is 13 amino acids long. CDR1 and CDR2 from the germline V gene are DFQATT and SNEGSKA (reference sequence). The CDR3 protein is CGARGAGLYEQYF. The CDR3, as DNA: TGCGGTGCTAGGGGCGCAGGCCTCTACGAGCAGTACTTC.

As concerns this clonotype: This CDR3 is missing its conserved last phenylalanine or tryptophan, likely due to a read error. J is TRBJ2-7 and V is TRBV6-6; weak D call: TRBD1 (5 bases). Trimming removed 2 bases at V and 1 base at J, with 6 bases between. Germline V gene data show CDR1 as MNHNY and CDR2 as SVGAGI (reference sequence). The CDR3 consists of 13 residues. The CDR3 reads CASSYGASYEQYL. CDR3 nucleotides: TGTGCCAGCAGTTACGGGGCATCCTACGAGCAGTACCTC.

This clonotype was counted at least ten times. The genes are TRBV6-6 and TRBJ2-2, with D perhaps matching TRBD1 (5 bases). Germline CDR1 is MNHNY and CDR2 is SVGAGI (reference sequence). The CDR3 has 16 residues. V was pared by 2 bases and J by 5 bases, with 15 bases between. CDR3 nucleotide sequence: TGTGCCAGCAGTTACACTAACGCAGGGCGAACCGGGGAGCTGTTTTTT. Protein sequence: CASSYTNAGRTGELFF.

Comments on this clonotype: This may be a read error, as it is one base from a much larger clone. The rearrangement links TRBV9 to TRBJ2-5; 8 bases are a match to TRBD2. V lost 0 bases and J lost 5; bases outside the gene matches: 18. CDR1 and CDR2 from the germline V gene are SGDLS and YYNGEE. The CDR3 is 19 amino acids. DNA for the CDR3: TGTGCCAGCAGCGTAGACGTGGCTAGCGGGTGCCTCCCGCGGGAGACCCAGTACTTC. Amino acids: CASSVDVASGCLPRETQYF. Full variable domain (rest looked up from reference TRBV9 and TRBJ2-5): DSGVTQTPKHLITATGQRVTLRCSPRSGDLSVYWYQQSLDQGLQFLIQYYNGEERAKGNILERFSAQQFPDLHSELNLSSLELGDSALYFCASSVDVASGCLPRETQYFGPGTRLLVL.

Remarks on this clonotype: This clone may be a read error of a much larger clone one base away. The rearrangement uses TRBV7-8 and TRBJ2-1; the D gene is possibly TRBD2 (5 bases). The CDR3 consists of 22 residues. Trimming cost V 1 base and J 0 bases, with 28 bases left between them. Germline assignment: CDR1 SGHVS and CDR2 FQNEAQ. CDR3: CASSLEVIRLWASSSSYNEQFF. Here the CDR3 DNA reads TGTGCCAGCAGCTTAGAAGTGATACGGTTATGGGCTAGCTCAAGCTCCTACAATGAGCAGTTCTTC.

This clonotype was seen more than once but under ten times. This may arise from a read error, as a much more abundant clone is one base away. V and J are TRBV29-1 and TRBJ2-7, with 7 nucleotides matching TRBD2. CDR1 is SQVTM, CDR2 ANQGSEA, per germline. The V and J ends lost 5 bases and 3 bases, in that order; junction bases with no gene match: 13. The CDR3 is made up of 15 amino acids. The CDR3 loop reads CSVNGWASGGYEQYF. As DNA, the CDR3 is TGCAGCGTTAACGGTTGGGCATCGGGGGGCTACGAGCAGTACTTC.

At least ten counts were recorded for this clonotype. The chain links TRBV27 to TRBJ2-1, with a possible D match to TRBD2 (7 bases). The CDR3 is 13 amino acids. Germline V gives CDR1 MNHEY, CDR2 SMNVEV (reference sequence). V lost 8 bases and J 12 bases, leaving 20 bases between the germline ends. CDR3 DNA: TGTGCCAGCGACCCTGGCGGGGGCCCTGGGCAGTTCTTC. Translated, it gives CASDPGGGPGQFF.